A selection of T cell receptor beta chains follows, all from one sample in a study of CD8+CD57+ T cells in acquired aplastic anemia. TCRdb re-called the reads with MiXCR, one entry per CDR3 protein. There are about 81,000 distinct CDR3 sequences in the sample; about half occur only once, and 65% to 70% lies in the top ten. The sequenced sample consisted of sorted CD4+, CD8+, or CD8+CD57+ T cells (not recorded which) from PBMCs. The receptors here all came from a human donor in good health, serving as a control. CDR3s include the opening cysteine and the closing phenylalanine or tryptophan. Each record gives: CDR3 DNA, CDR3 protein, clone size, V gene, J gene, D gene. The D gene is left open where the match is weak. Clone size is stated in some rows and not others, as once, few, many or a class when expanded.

CDR3 DNA: TGTGCCAGCAGTTACTCCAACGAAAACATTCAGTACTTC
CDR3 protein: CASSYSNENIQYF
clone size: many
V gene: TRBV6-5
J gene: TRBJ2-4
D gene: .

CDR3 DNA: TGCGCCAGCAGTCTTACAGGGTACACAGATACGCAGTATTTT
CDR3 protein: CASSLTGYTDTQYF
clone size: once
V gene: TRBV10-2
J gene: TRBJ2-3
D gene: .

CDR3 DNA: TGTGCCAGCAGTGGGGGACAGGGGGCGAACTATGGCTACACCTTC
CDR3 protein: CASSGGQGANYGYTF
clone size: .
V gene: TRBV6-1
J gene: TRBJ1-2
D gene: TRBD1

CDR3 DNA: TGTGCCTGGAGTGCTGGGGAGTCGTATGGCTACACCTTC
CDR3 protein: CAWSAGESYGYTF
clone size: once
V gene: TRBV30
J gene: TRBJ1-2
D gene: .

CDR3 DNA: TGTGCCACCAGTGATCGACAGGGACAAGAGACCCAGTACTTC
CDR3 protein: CATSDRQGQETQYF
clone size: many
V gene: TRBV24-1
J gene: TRBJ2-5
D gene: TRBD1

CDR3 DNA: TGTGCCACCAGCAGGACAGATTATAGCAATCAGCCCCAGCATTTT
CDR3 protein: CATSRTDYSNQPQHF
clone size: .
V gene: TRBV15
J gene: TRBJ1-5
D gene: .

CDR3 DNA: TGTGCCAGCAGTGAATATCCTAGCGGGGGAGGTGGAGATACGCAGTATTTT
CDR3 protein: CASSEYPSGGGGDTQYF
clone size: .
V gene: TRBV2
J gene: TRBJ2-3
D gene: TRBD2

CDR3 DNA: TGTGCCAGCAGCTTCCTAGGGACTTCTCAAGCTTTCTTT
CDR3 protein: CASSFLGTSQAFF
clone size: .
V gene: TRBV7-9
J gene: TRBJ1-1
D gene: .

CDR3 DNA: TGTGCCAGCAGTGCCGGGACAGGGGGCAACACTGAAGCTTTCTTT
CDR3 protein: CASSAGTGGNTEAFF
clone size: .
V gene: TRBV12-3/TRBV12-4
J gene: TRBJ1-1
D gene: TRBD1

CDR3 DNA: TGTGCCAGCAGTTACTCGAGAGGGAAACTAGCGATTGGCACAGATACGCAGTATTTT
CDR3 protein: CASSYSRGKLAIGTDTQYF
clone size: few
V gene: TRBV6-2/TRBV6-3
J gene: TRBJ2-3
D gene: TRBD2

CDR3 DNA: TGTGCCACCAGCAGAGATCGCCAGGGGCTTTTGAACACTGAAGCTTTCTTT
CDR3 protein: CATSRDRQGLLNTEAFF
clone size: few
V gene: TRBV15
J gene: TRBJ1-1
D gene: .

CDR3 DNA: TGTGCCAGCAGCTCCTGGGAAGGGGGCTACGAGCAGTACTTC
CDR3 protein: CASSSWEGGYEQYF
clone size: .
V gene: TRBV9
J gene: TRBJ2-7
D gene: .

CDR3 DNA: TGCAGCGCTCTGACAGGCGTAAGCTACGAGCAGTACTTC
CDR3 protein: CSALTGVSYEQYF
clone size: many
V gene: TRBV29-1
J gene: TRBJ2-7
D gene: .

CDR3 DNA: TGTGCCAGCAGCCATCCGGGACAGGGGGTCCGGGAGACCCAGTACTTC
CDR3 protein: CASSHPGQGVRETQYF
clone size: .
V gene: TRBV5-4
J gene: TRBJ2-5
D gene: TRBD1

CDR3 DNA: TGTGCCAGTAGTATGGGGACTGTAACCTACGAGCAGTACTTC
CDR3 protein: CASSMGTVTYEQYF
clone size: .
V gene: TRBV19
J gene: TRBJ2-7
D gene: .

CDR3 DNA: TGTGCCAGTAGAAGTCTAGCGGTTTCCTACAATGAGCAGTTCTTC
CDR3 protein: CASRSLAVSYNEQFF
clone size: .
V gene: TRBV19
J gene: TRBJ2-1
D gene: TRBD2

CDR3 DNA: TGTGCCAGTAGTCTCTCCAGGATAGGCTATGGCTACACCTTC
CDR3 protein: CASSLSRIGYGYTF
clone size: .
V gene: TRBV19
J gene: TRBJ1-2
D gene: .

CDR3 DNA: TGTGCCAGCAGCTTAACCGGGACGGATGGAAACACCATATATTTT
CDR3 protein: CASSLTGTDGNTIYF
clone size: once
V gene: TRBV7-9
J gene: TRBJ1-3
D gene: .

CDR3 DNA: TGTGCCAGCAGCTTAGGCCGGGCAGGATTATTTACATACAATGAGCAGTTCTTC
CDR3 protein: CASSLGRAGLFTYNEQFF
clone size: .
V gene: TRBV13
J gene: TRBJ2-1
D gene: .

CDR3 DNA: TGTGCCACCAGCAGAGGGACAGGAACTAATGAAAAACTGTTTTTT
CDR3 protein: CATSRGTGTNEKLFF
clone size: .
V gene: TRBV15
J gene: TRBJ1-4
D gene: TRBD1

CDR3 DNA: TGTGCCAGCAGCTTAGAGACAGGGGCGAGGAGTGGCTACACCTTC
CDR3 protein: CASSLETGARSGYTF
clone size: .
V gene: TRBV11-2
J gene: TRBJ1-2
D gene: TRBD1

CDR3 DNA: TGTGCCCTGGACACCGGGGAGCTGTTTTTT
CDR3 protein: CALDTGELFF
clone size: .
V gene: TRBV30
J gene: TRBJ2-2
D gene: .

CDR3 DNA: TGTGCCAGCTCACCATTCCCTCAGGCAGACGAGCAGTACTTC
CDR3 protein: CASSPFPQADEQYF
clone size: few
V gene: TRBV18
J gene: TRBJ2-7
D gene: .

CDR3 DNA: TGTGCCAGCAGTTTTTTCGGGACAGCTCCCCACGAGCAGTACTTC
CDR3 protein: CASSFFGTAPHEQYF
clone size: .
V gene: TRBV27
J gene: TRBJ2-7
D gene: TRBD1

CDR3 DNA: TGCAGCGTGGATAGGACGAATACGCAGTATTTT
CDR3 protein: CSVDRTNTQYF
clone size: medium-sized
V gene: TRBV29-1
J gene: TRBJ2-3
D gene: .

CDR3 DNA: TGTGCCTGGGGACAGGGTCGCGGCTACACCTTC
CDR3 protein: CAWGQGRGYTF
clone size: many
V gene: TRBV30
J gene: TRBJ1-2
D gene: TRBD1

CDR3 DNA: TGCGCCAGCAGCTTGGGTGGTCAGAACAATCAGCCCCAGCATTTT
CDR3 protein: CASSLGGQNNQPQHF
clone size: .
V gene: TRBV5-1
J gene: TRBJ1-5
D gene: .

CDR3 DNA: TGTGCCAGCAAACTACAGGGGTCTGGGTATGGCTACACCTTC
CDR3 protein: CASKLQGSGYGYTF
clone size: .
V gene: TRBV28
J gene: TRBJ1-2
D gene: TRBD1

CDR3 DNA: TGTGCCAGTAGTATGACAGGGGACAATTCACCCCTCCACTTT
CDR3 protein: CASSMTGDNSPLHF
clone size: .
V gene: TRBV19
J gene: TRBJ1-6
D gene: TRBD1